This T cell receptor (beta chain) was captured in a study of OX40 agonist ivuxolimab in advanced cancers. Across the study: Every 2 weeks, ivuxolimab was infused into the patients intravenously at between 0.01 and 10 mg/kg. Under the entry rules, prior anti-PD-1, anti-PD-L1 or anti-CTLA-4 therapy was allowed, and approximately 40% had some.

Findings and limits, study-wide: Some of the lowest clonal expansion was seen in partial responders at 0.1-3.0 mg/kg.

Losses at the gene ends were 6 bases for V and 5 bases for J; bases not matched to a gene: 10. The CDR3 is 16 residues long. Germline CDR1 and CDR2: LNHDA and SQIVND (reference sequence). Assay: immunoSEQ multiplex PCR; the TCRdb copy retains only in-frame clones and omits some. Of tens of thousands of clones in the sample, 75% to 85% were seen once. Concerning this clone itself: No antigen is known for it.

The receptor was derived from an adult with an advanced solid tumor such as melanoma, head and neck, liver or kidney cancer. Sequencing used CD4+ or CD8+ T cells sorted from blood, obtained in a trial of the OX40 agonist ivuxolimab. The chain carries TRBV19 and TRBJ1-6; 7 bases fit TRBD1. The CDR3 bases are TGTGCCAGTAGCAACCCGGGACAGCGAGATAATTCACCCCTCCACTTT. Its protein product is CASSNPGQRDNSPLHF.